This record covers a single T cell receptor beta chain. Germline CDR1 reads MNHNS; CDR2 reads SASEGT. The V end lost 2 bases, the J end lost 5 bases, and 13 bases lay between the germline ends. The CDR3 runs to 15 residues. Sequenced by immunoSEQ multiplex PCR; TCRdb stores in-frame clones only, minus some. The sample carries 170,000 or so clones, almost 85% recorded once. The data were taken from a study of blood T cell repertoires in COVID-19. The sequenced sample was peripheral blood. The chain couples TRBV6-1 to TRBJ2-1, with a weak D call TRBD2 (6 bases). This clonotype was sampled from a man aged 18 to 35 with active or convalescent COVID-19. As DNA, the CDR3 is TGTGCCAGCAGTGAACCCCCCCTAGCGAACAATGAGCAGTTCTTC. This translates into CASSEPPLANNEQFF.